The T cell receptor (beta chain) described here comes from a study of OX40 agonist ivuxolimab in advanced cancers. Repertoires were generated with immunoSEQ multiplex PCR, while TCRdb's copy carries only in-frame clones and drops some. The profile shows fewer than 85,000 clones, 84% of them singletons. In this sample, this clone turned up once. Its cognate antigen is unknown. Study results and caveats: Compared with others, partial responders at 0.1-3.0 mg/kg displayed clonal expansion among the lowest.

The sample consisted of CD4+ or CD8+ T cells sorted from blood, taken in a trial of the OX40 agonist ivuxolimab. The receptor was derived from an adult with an advanced solid tumor such as melanoma, head and neck, liver or kidney cancer.

The CDR3 DNA reads as TGTGCCAGCACTCCGGGACAGGACCCCTACGAGCAGTACTTC. Translated: CASTPGQDPYEQYF. V is TRBV6-6 and J is TRBJ2-7, with 8 bases lining up with TRBD1. This CDR3 is 14 amino acids long. Germline CDR1 MNHNY, CDR2 SVGAGI (reference sequence). V was pared by 7 bases and J by 2 bases, with 7 bases of the junction left unmatched.